The 25 T cell receptor beta chains listed next were all sequenced from one sample in a study of cytomegalovirus exposure and HLA in healthy donors. The PCR made use of 60 Vbeta and 13 Jbeta primers. The table came from immunoSEQ multiplex PCR; TCRdb's copy has only in-frame clones and leaves some out. The table has 150,000 to 200,000 clones, 60% to 85% seen once. The specimen was PBMCs. These receptors all stem from a woman between 40 and 50 years old in good health and CMV-seronegative.

The rearrangement joins TRBV5-4 to TRBJ2-3; 10 positions match TRBD1. The CDR3 consists of 15 residues. After removal of 3 bases from V and 3 bases from J, the junction contained 4 bases not matched to a gene. CDR1 is SGHNT, CDR2 YYREEE, per germline (reference sequence). Written as DNA, the CDR3 is TGTGCCAGCAGCTCAAGGGACAGGGGTACAGATACGCAGTATTTT. This codes for CASSSRDRGTDTQYF.

The chain couples TRBV4-3 to TRBJ1-2, with TRBD1 matching 7 bases. The CDR3 runs to 16 residues. Germline V gives CDR1 LGHNA, CDR2 YSLEER. V shed 0 bases and J 1 base; nucleotides not matched to a gene: 5. The DNA of the CDR3 is TGCGCCAGCAGCCAAGATCACCGGGACAGTAACTATGGCTACACCTTC. Its protein product is CASSQDHRDSNYGYTF.

This clone was detected only a few times. The chain couples TRBV4-2 to TRBJ2-1, with TRBD1 matching 8 bases. V was clipped by 0 bases and J by 2 bases; unmatched bases: 6. The CDR3 has 17 amino acids. The germline V gene has CDR1 LGHNA and CDR2 YNFKEQ. The CDR3 loop reads CASSQDVAQGAYNEQFF. The CDR3, as DNA: TGTGCCAGCAGCCAAGATGTTGCACAGGGGGCCTACAATGAGCAGTTCTTC.

This sequence joins TRBV18 and TRBJ1-1; tentatively, D is TRBD1 (5 bases). The CDR3 contains 15 residues. CDR1 and CDR2 from the germline V gene are KGHSH and LQKENI. V was trimmed by 6 bases and J by 6 bases, leaving 20 bases between them. The CDR3 DNA reads TGTGCCAGCTCCCGGGGGAGGGAAACAACGTCTGAAGCTTTCTTT. It encodes CASSRGRETTSEAFF.

Only a few counts were recorded for this clone. This chain joins TRBV2 and TRBJ2-7; 8 bases are shared with TRBD1. This CDR3 is built from 13 residues. From germline, CDR1 is SNHLY and CDR2 FYNNEI. The V segment lost 10 bases and the J segment 6 bases; nucleotides outside the gene matches: 11. Here the CDR3 DNA reads TGTGCCACTTTTGAGGACAGGGTGGGCGAGCAGTACTTC. This translates into CATFEDRVGEQYF.

This chain uses TRBV29-1 with TRBJ1-1; 9 positions agree with TRBD1. V shed 1 base, J shed 4 bases, and the junction held 13 bases outside the gene matches. Germline V gene lookup returns CDR1 SQVTM and CDR2 ANQGSEA. The CDR3 has 17 amino acids. The CDR3 region has the DNA TGCAGCGTTGAAGTTTTCCCGGAGACACAGGGGGCCACTGAAGCTTTCTTT. Protein sequence: CSVEVFPETQGATEAFF.

V is TRBV7-9 and J is TRBJ1-4; tentative D call: TRBD1 (6 bases). The CDR3 length is 14 residues. Per germline, CDR1 SEHNR and CDR2 FQNEAQ (reference sequence). The V gene lost 5 bases and the J gene lost 4 bases, with 11 bases spanning the gap. CDR3 sequence (DNA): TGTGCCAGCAGCCCGGGACACATTAATGAAAAACTGTTTTTT. Translation gives CASSPGHINEKLFF.

The chain employs TRBV19 and TRBJ1-2, with 11 positions matching TRBD1. CDR3 length: 15 amino acids. Per the germline V gene, CDR1 is LNHDA and CDR2 is SQIVND (reference sequence). With V trimmed by 5 bases and J by 7 bases, 9 bases remained unmatched. The CDR3 DNA reads TGTGCCAGTAGTCCAGGGACAGGGGGAATAAGTGGCTACACCTTC. Translated: CASSPGTGGISGYTF. The full variable domain, with the rest looked up from reference TRBV19 and TRBJ1-2, is DGGITQSPKYLFRKEGQNVTLSCEQNLNHDAMYWYRQDPGQGLRLIYYSQIVNDFQKGDIAEGYSVSREKKESFPLTVTSAQKNPTAFYLCASSPGTGGISGYTFGSGTRLTVV.

This clone was counted between two and nine times. The V call is TRBV7-9, the J call TRBJ2-3, with TRBD2 matching over 8 bases. There are 15 residues in the CDR3. Trimming at V came to 5 bases and at J to 3 bases, leaving 7 bases not matched to a gene. Looked up from germline, CDR1 is SEHNR and CDR2 is FQNEAQ (reference sequence). CDR3 nucleotides: TGTGCCAGCAGCCCCGAGCGGGGGATAACAGATACGCAGTATTTT. This codes for CASSPERGITDTQYF.

This chain links TRBV2 with TRBJ1-5; TRBD1 is a possible D gene (6 bases). Trimming pared 5 bases from V and 0 bases from J, leaving 14 bases between. CDR3 length: 16 residues. The V gene's germline CDR1 is SNHLY and CDR2 FYNNEI. The CDR3 DNA reads as TGTGCCAGCAGTAATGGACAGAGCTATAGCAATCAGCCCCAGCATTTT. It translates to CASSNGQSYSNQPQHF.

Concerning this clone itself: This sample also contains other DNA sequences that code for the same CDR3. This chain connects TRBV11-2 to TRBJ1-1, with D tentatively TRBD1 (5 bases). The CDR3 length is 13 residues. V dropped 0 bases and J dropped 4 bases, with 6 bases sitting between them. Germline CDR1 SGHAT, CDR2 FQNNGV. CDR3 sequence reads: CASSLERGTEAFF. In nucleotides, the CDR3 is TGTGCCAGCAGCTTAGAAAGGGGCACTGAAGCTTTCTTT. Variable domain in full (rest from reference TRBV11-2 and TRBJ1-1): EAGVAQSPRYKIIEKRQSVAFWCNPISGHATLYWYQQILGQGPKLLIQFQNNGVVDDSQLPKDRFSAERLKGVDSTLKIQPAKLEDSAVYLCASSLERGTEAFFGQGTRLTVV.

This sequence joins TRBV19 and TRBJ1-1; 11 nucleotides agree with TRBD1. Germline V gene sequence: CDR1 LNHDA, CDR2 SQIVND (reference sequence). The CDR3 extends over 14 amino acids. The ends lost 9 bases at V and 5 bases at J; junction bases unmatched: 8. CDR3 DNA sequence: TGTGCCAGCAGGGACAGGGGGAAATGGACTGAAGCTTTCTTT. It yields the protein CASRDRGKWTEAFF.

This clone has only one observation. The chain joins TRBV7-2 to TRBJ2-2; perhaps TRBD2 as D (6 bases). The ends were cut back, 1 base at V and 3 bases at J, with 12 bases in the middle. The CDR3 is made up of 16 amino acids. Germline V gives CDR1 SGHTA, CDR2 FQGNSA. CDR3 DNA: TGTGCCAGCAGCTTAGACGGGACTCTCGACACCGGGGAGCTGTTTTTT. Translated, it gives CASSLDGTLDTGELFF.

The V gene is TRBV5-6, the J gene TRBJ2-3, with 9 nucleotides matching TRBD1. V gave up 0 bases and J gave up 4 bases; unmatched junction bases: 6. This CDR3 contains 16 residues. The germline V gene encodes CDR1 SGHDT and CDR2 YYEEEE. This CDR3 is CASSLGRTGVPDTQYF. Here the CDR3 DNA reads TGTGCCAGCAGCTTGGGCAGGACAGGGGTCCCAGATACGCAGTATTTT.

This clone appeared once. V and J are TRBV27 and TRBJ2-2, with 9 bases fitting TRBD2. The CDR3 has 16 residues. Germline V lookup: CDR1 MNHEY, CDR2 SMNVEV (reference sequence). V was pared by 5 bases and J by 1 base, with 5 bases of the junction left unmatched. CDR3 protein: CASSRQAGGNTGELFF. As DNA, the CDR3 is TGTGCCAGCAGTCGGCAAGCGGGAGGGAACACCGGGGAGCTGTTTTTT.

The chain carries TRBV11-2 and TRBJ2-7; D gene ambiguous. Trimming cost V 3 bases and J 0 bases, with 15 bases left between them. Per the germline V gene, CDR1 is SGHAT and CDR2 is FQNNGV. The CDR3 is 16 residues long. The CDR3: CASSLRRIPPSYEQYF. CDR3 nucleotides: TGTGCCAGCAGCTTGAGGCGGATCCCCCCCTCCTACGAGCAGTACTTC.

The chain joins TRBV6-6 to TRBJ1-2; D is perhaps TRBD1 (5 bases). This CDR3 comprises 15 residues. The germline V gene has CDR1 MNHNY and CDR2 SVGAGI (reference sequence). With 7 bases removed from V and 1 base from J, the gap between germline ends came to 16 bases. CDR3 coding DNA: TGTGCCAGCATTGGAACAGGATCAATTAACTATGGCTACACCTTC. Translation gives CASIGTGSINYGYTF.

This clone turned up a few times. This sequence joins TRBV10-3 and TRBJ1-2; a weak D match, TRBD1 (5 bases). Germline V gene data show CDR1 as ENHRY and CDR2 as SYGVKD. The length of the CDR3 is 15 residues. V was cut by 3 bases and J by 5 bases, with 16 bases left in between. In nucleotides, the CDR3 is TGTGCCATCAGTGACCCGTTGAAGGGGTGGTATGGCTACACCTTC. As protein: CAISDPLKGWYGYTF.

The rearrangement uses TRBV7-3 and TRBJ2-7; D perhaps matches TRBD2 (6 bases). The germline V gene encodes CDR1 SGHTA and CDR2 FQGTGA. Trimming took off 2 bases at V and 0 bases at J, with 11 bases between the two ends. The CDR3 spans 15 residues. CDR3 in DNA: TGTGCCAGCAGCTTAGGTGGCGGGAACTCCTACGAGCAGTACTTC. It translates to CASSLGGGNSYEQYF.

The chain couples TRBV11-2 to TRBJ1-5; D is unresolved. The CDR3 runs to 13 residues. Trimming shortened V by 0 bases and J by 9 bases, and 9 bases separated the two germline ends. The germline CDR1 and CDR2 sequences are SGHAT and FQNNGV. CDR3 sequence (DNA): TGTGCCAGCAGCTTAGAGGGAGACTTGCCCCAGCATTTT. Translating gives CASSLEGDLPQHF.

The J gene is TRBJ1-2, the V gene TRBV7-9, with TRBD1 identical over 8 bases. J lost 1 base, V lost 5 bases, and 3 bases had no gene match. This CDR3 region has 14 residues. Looked up from germline, CDR1 is SEHNR and CDR2 is FQNEAQ (reference sequence). CDR3 in amino acids: CASSVGQGNYGYTF. As DNA, the CDR3 is TGTGCCAGCAGCGTAGGACAGGGTAACTATGGCTACACCTTC.

In this sample, this clone turned up a few times. This chain joins TRBV6-1 and TRBJ2-2; a possible D gene is TRBD1 (6 bases). CDR1 and CDR2 (germline): MNHNS, SASEGT. The ends were cut back, 5 bases at V and 4 bases at J, with 11 bases in the middle. This CDR3 comprises 14 residues. The CDR3 loop is CASSLQGFTGELFF. CDR3 DNA sequence: TGTGCCAGCAGTCTACAGGGCTTCACCGGGGAGCTGTTTTTT.

The chain recombines TRBV28 with TRBJ2-5; TRBD1 is a possible D gene (5 bases). The germline V gene has CDR1 MDHEN and CDR2 SYDVKM. The germline V and J ends were trimmed by 6 bases and 0 bases, with 8 bases remaining between them. This CDR3 is built from 13 residues. CDR3 in amino acids: CASRDMNQETQYF. The CDR3 coding sequence is TGTGCCAGCAGGGACATGAACCAAGAGACCCAGTACTTC.

The chain joins TRBV25-1 to TRBJ2-3; unclear D gene. CDR3 size: 15 residues. Germline V gene data show CDR1 as MGHDK and CDR2 as SYGVNS. Trimming removed 3 bases from V and 0 bases from J, with 10 bases in between. CDR3 loop: CASSEAVKSTDTQYF. The CDR3 DNA sequence: TGTGCCAGCAGTGAGGCAGTTAAGAGCACAGATACGCAGTATTTT.

V gene TRBV19 combines with J gene TRBJ2-3; 9 bases line up with TRBD1. CDR1 and CDR2 from the germline V gene are LNHDA and SQIVND (reference sequence). V shed 5 bases, J shed 2 bases, and the junction held 8 bases outside the gene matches. The CDR3 loop spans 16 amino acids. DNA for the CDR3: TGTGCCAGTAGTTCTCCGGGACAGGGTACCACAGATACGCAGTATTTT. As protein: CASSSPGQGTTDTQYF.